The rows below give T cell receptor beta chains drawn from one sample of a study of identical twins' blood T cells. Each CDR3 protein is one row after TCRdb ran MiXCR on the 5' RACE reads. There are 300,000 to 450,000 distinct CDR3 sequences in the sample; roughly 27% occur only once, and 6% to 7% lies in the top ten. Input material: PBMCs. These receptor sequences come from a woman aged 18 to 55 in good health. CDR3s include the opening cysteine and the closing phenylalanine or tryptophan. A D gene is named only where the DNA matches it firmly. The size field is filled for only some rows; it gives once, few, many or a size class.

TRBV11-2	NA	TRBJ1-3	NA	TGTGCCAGCGGCGCGATTAGGGTTCCTGGAAACACCATATATTTT	CASGAIRVPGNTIYF
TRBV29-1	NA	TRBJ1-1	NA	TGCAGCGTTGAAGATTCCAAACGTGGGACAGAAGCTTTCTTT	CSVEDSKRGTEAFF
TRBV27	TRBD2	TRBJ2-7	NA	TGTGCCAGCAGTTTTCGGCGGGGGGGATTCTACGAGCAGTACTTC	CASSFRRGGFYEQYF
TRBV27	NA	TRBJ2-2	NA	TGTGCCAGCAGCCTGGACAGTTACACCGGGGAGCTGTTTTTT	CASSLDSYTGELFF
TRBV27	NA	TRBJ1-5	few	TGTGCCAGCAGCCCCGCACTAGATCAGCCCCAGCATTTT	CASSPALDQPQHF
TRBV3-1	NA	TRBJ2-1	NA	TGTGCCAGCAGCCAAGTCCCATGCGGGAAGGCCTACAATGAGCAGTTCTTC	CASSQVPCGKAYNEQFF
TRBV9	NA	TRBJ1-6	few	TGTGCCGGGGAGGTAACAACTCTGGATTCACCCCTCCACTTT	CAGEVTTLDSPLHF
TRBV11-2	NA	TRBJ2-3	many	TGTGCCAGCAGCTTTGGACTTCTCACAGATACGCAGTATTTT	CASSFGLLTDTQYF
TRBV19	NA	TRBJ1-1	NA	TGTGCCAGCCTTTCAGTGAACACTGAAGCTTTCTTT	CASLSVNTEAFF
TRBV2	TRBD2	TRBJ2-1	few	TGTGCCAGCAGTGACGCTAGCGGGTCTTACAATGAGCAGTTCTTC	CASSDASGSYNEQFF
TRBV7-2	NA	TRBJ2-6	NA	TGTGCCAGCAGCAATTCAGTATACTCTGGGGCCAACGTCCTGACTTTC	CASSNSVYSGANVLTF
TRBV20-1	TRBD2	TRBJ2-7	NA	TGCAGTGCCTCTACTAGCGAGTCCTACGAGCAGTACTTC	CSASTSESYEQYF
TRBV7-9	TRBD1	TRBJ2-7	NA	TGTGCCAGCAGCATCGGACAGGGGATATCTTACGAGCAGTACTTC	CASSIGQGISYEQYF
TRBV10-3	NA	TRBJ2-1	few	TGTGCCATCAGGTTTGCTGATGAGCAGTTCTTC	CAIRFADEQFF
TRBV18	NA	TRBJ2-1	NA	TGTGCCAGCTCACCCTCAATGGGGGGCGCGGATAATGAGCAGTTCTTC	CASSPSMGGADNEQFF
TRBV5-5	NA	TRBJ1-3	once	TGTGCCAGCAGCTTGGGCGCGGTCTCTGGAAACACCATATATTTT	CASSLGAVSGNTIYF
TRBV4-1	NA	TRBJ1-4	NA	TGCGCCAGCAGCCACCGGGACTTTAATGAAAAACTGTTTTTT	CASSHRDFNEKLFF
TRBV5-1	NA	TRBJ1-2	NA	TGCGCCAGCAGCCACGAGGGGAGCCACTATGGCTACACCTTC	CASSHEGSHYGYTF
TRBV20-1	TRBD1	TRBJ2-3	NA	TGCAGTGCCCCCGGGACAGGGGGCTTCGATACGCAGTATTTT	CSAPGTGGFDTQYF
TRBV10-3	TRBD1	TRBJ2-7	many	TGTGCCATCAGGGATTTGAGACAGGGATCGGAGCAGTACTTC	CAIRDLRQGSEQYF
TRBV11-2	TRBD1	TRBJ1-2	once	TGTGCCAGCAGCCCGACAGGGTCAGAGGGCTACACCTTC	CASSPTGSEGYTF
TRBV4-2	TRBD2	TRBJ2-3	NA	TGTGCCAGCAGCGGGACTAGCGGGGGTCCAGATACGCAGTATTTT	CASSGTSGGPDTQYF
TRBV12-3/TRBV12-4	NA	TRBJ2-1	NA	TGTGCCAGCAGTTCCAGGGCCCTTAGGTCCGATGAGCAGTTCTTC	CASSSRALRSDEQFF
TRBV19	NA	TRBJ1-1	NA	TGTGCCAGTAGTATAAACCGGGGCACTGAAGCTTTCTTT	CASSINRGTEAFF
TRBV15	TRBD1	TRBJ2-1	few	TGTGCCACCAGCAGAGATGGGACAGGTTACAATGAGCAGTTCTTC	CATSRDGTGYNEQFF
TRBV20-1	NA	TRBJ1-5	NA	TGCAGTGCGGTAAGGAGCGGGCCCCAGCATTTT	CSAVRSGPQHF
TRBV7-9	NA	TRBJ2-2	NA	TGTGCCAGCAGCTTGACCGGGACGACTACCGGGGAGCTGTTTTTT	CASSLTGTTTGELFF
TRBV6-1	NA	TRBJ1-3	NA	TGTGCCAGCAGTGACAGGAGCTCTGGAAACACCATATATTTT	CASSDRSSGNTIYF
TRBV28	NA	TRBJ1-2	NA	TGTGCCAGCAGTTTGCTCCAACAGGGTACTGGCTACACCTTC	CASSLLQQGTGYTF
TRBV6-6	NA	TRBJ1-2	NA	TGTGCCAGCAGCCCCGTGGGCGGGGCGAACTATGGCTACACCTTC	CASSPVGGANYGYTF
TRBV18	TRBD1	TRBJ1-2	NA	TGTGCCAGCTCACCGGGACAGGGGGCGCTTGGCTACACCTTC	CASSPGQGALGYTF
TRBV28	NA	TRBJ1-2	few	TGTGCCAGCAGTTTCGGTCAGCCTAACTATGGCTACACCTTC	CASSFGQPNYGYTF
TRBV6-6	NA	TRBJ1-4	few	TGTGCCAGCAGTTACGGGAGGGAAAAACTGTTTTTT	CASSYGREKLFF
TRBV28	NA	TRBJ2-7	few	TGTGCCAGCAGTTTTCCCTTCTACGAGCAGTACTTC	CASSFPFYEQYF
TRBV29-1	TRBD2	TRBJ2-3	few	TGCAGTGTCGGGGGGAGATTAGATACGCAGTATTTT	CSVGGRLDTQYF
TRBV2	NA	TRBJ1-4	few	TGTGCCAGCACCGAGGAGGCTCTGGGCGAAAAACTGTTTTTT	CASTEEALGEKLFF
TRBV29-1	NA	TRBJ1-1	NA	TGCAGCGTTGATGGACAGACGAACACTGAAGCTTTCTTT	CSVDGQTNTEAFF
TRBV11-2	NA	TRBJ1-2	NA	TGTGCCAGCAGCCCTCTCGGGGGGGGAGTCGCCTATGGCTACACCTTC	CASSPLGGGVAYGYTF
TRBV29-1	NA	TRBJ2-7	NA	TGCAGCGTTGAGGGGCAGGCCCTACTCGTAAGAGGCTCCTACGAGCAGTACTTC	CSVEGQALLVRGSYEQYF
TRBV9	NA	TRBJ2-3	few	TGTGCCAGCAGCGTAGGGGACCACGGAACTACGCAGTATTTT	CASSVGDHGTTQYF
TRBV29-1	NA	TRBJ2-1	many	TGCAGCGTACCGGGACACCTAGGCTACAATGAGCAGTTCTTC	CSVPGHLGYNEQFF
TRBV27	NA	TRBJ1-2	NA	TGTGCCAGCAGTTTTCGGTCGGGGTATGGCTACACCTTC	CASSFRSGYGYTF
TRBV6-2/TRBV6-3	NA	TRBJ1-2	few	TGTGCCAGCAGTTACGCGGGGTATGGCTACACCTTC	CASSYAGYGYTF
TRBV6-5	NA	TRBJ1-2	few	TGTGCCAGCCGGGACATCTTCTATGGCTACACCTTC	CASRDIFYGYTF
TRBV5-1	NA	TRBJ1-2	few	TGCGCCAGCAGCTTCGGGGACGCCGTCTATGGCTACACCTTC	CASSFGDAVYGYTF